This T cell receptor beta chain was captured in a study of Graves' ophthalmopathy and Graves' hyperthyroidism. On the study more broadly: Peripheral blood sampling occurred at initial diagnosis, before any treatment.

On this clonotype: In this CDR3 the conserved last residue, phenylalanine or tryptophan, is missing, so a read error is likely.

Germline-derived CDR1 and CDR2 are SQVTM and ANQGSEA. CDR3 length equals 16 residues. V dropped 0 bases and J dropped 1 base, with 10 bases sitting between them. Pregnancy or lactation, uncontrolled infections and other autoimmune diseases were grounds for excluding patients. Amplified material comprised TCR beta CDR3 regions derived from RNA transcripts. A first-round RT-PCR used HTBI primers, followed by a second-round multiplex PCR. TCRdb analysed the multiplex PCR reads with MiXCR anew, one entry per CDR3 protein. The table has about 660,000 distinct CDR3 sequences, about two fifths seen once. This clonotype was obtained from an adult man with Graves' ophthalmopathy. The sequencing sample was made of peripheral blood. The V gene is TRBV29-1, the J gene TRBJ2-6; TRBD1 might be the D (5 bases). Written as DNA, the CDR3 is TGCAGCGTTGAAGATCAGGGTTGGTCTGGGGCCAACGTCCTGACTCCA. Protein: CSVEDQGWSGANVLTP.